This passage covers 16 T cell receptor beta chains from one sample sequenced in a study of Ad26.COV2.S vaccination and SARS-CoV-2 variants (TCRdb year 2021). The treatment or condition label of this sample denotes: roughly 19 received Ad26.COV2.S at low or high dose, single or two shots; 5 received placebo; per-sample allocation not given. For vaccine and placebo recipients, the sequenced repertoires came from samples collected on day 63 after the first injection. Library preparation used the immunoSEQ multiplex PCR assay. The table was pulled from immuneACCESS by TCRdb, which kept in-frame rearrangements only. Such tables lose some clones; where checked, under half of the loss comes from unresolved V genes, and the rest has no known cause. Within this sample are around 300,000 clones, with 86% of them counted one time only. Around 10% of the sample is in the top ten clones. Material: peripheral blood, obtained in a trial of Ad26.COV2.S vaccine versus placebo. The receptors stem from a person between 18 and 65 years old who received the Ad26.COV2.S COVID-19 vaccine or a placebo.

The V gene is TRBV18, the J gene TRBJ1-4, with D tentatively TRBD1 (5 bases). V was clipped by 5 bases and J by 8 bases, with 15 bases between them. The CDR3 runs 14 residues. Germline V CDR1 and CDR2: KGHSH, LQKENI. The CDR3 coding sequence is TGTGCCAGCTCATCCAGGGCAGGGAGCGAAAAACTGTTTTTT. Amino acids: CASSSRAGSEKLFF. Variable domain in full (rest from reference TRBV18 and TRBJ1-4): NAGVMQNPRHLVRRRGQEARLRCSPMKGHSHVYWYRQLPEEGLKFMVYLQKENIIDESGMPKERFSAEFPKEGPSILRIQQVVRGDSAAYFCASSSRAGSEKLFFGSGTQLSVL.

The chain is built from TRBV28 and TRBJ1-2; D might be TRBD1 (5 bases). This CDR3 contains 12 residues. The germline CDR1 and CDR2 sequences are MDHEN and SYDVKM. Trimming cost V 6 bases and J 5 bases, with 10 bases left between them. DNA for the CDR3: TGTGCCAGCAGCGCCGACAGATATGGCTACACCTTC. It is translated as CASSADRYGYTF.

This chain joins TRBV6-2 or TRBV6-3 and TRBJ2-7, with D unresolved. The CDR3 sequence is 16 residues long. V was pared by 1 base and J by 2 bases, with 15 bases between. The germline V gene has CDR1 MNHEY and CDR2 SVGEGT. In DNA form, the CDR3 reads TGTGCCAGCAGTTACTTCCAGTCCGTGGGCACCTACGAGCAGTACTTC. Protein product: CASSYFQSVGTYEQYF.

The V gene is TRBV19, the J gene TRBJ2-7; TRBD1 aligns across 8 bases. The CDR3 consists of 14 residues. Losses at the gene ends were 5 bases for V and 7 bases for J; bases not matched to a gene: 10. The V gene's germline CDR1 is LNHDA and CDR2 SQIVND (reference sequence). The CDR3 loop reads CASSWTRGRREQYF. CDR3 in DNA: TGTGCCAGTAGTTGGACCAGGGGGCGGCGGGAGCAGTACTTC.

The chain is built from TRBV30 and TRBJ2-1, with 13 bases lining up with TRBD2. The CDR3 runs 14 residues. The ends lost 2 bases at V and 7 bases at J; junction bases unmatched: 2. Germline CDR1 is GTSNPN and CDR2 is SVGIG (reference sequence). Written as DNA, the CDR3 is TGTGCCTGGAGTCCGGGACTAGCGGGAAATGAGCAGTTCTTC. This gives the protein CAWSPGLAGNEQFF.

The J gene is TRBJ1-2, the V gene TRBV19, with TRBD1 identical over 9 bases. J lost 3 bases, V lost 5 bases, and 10 bases had no gene match. The CDR3 extends over 16 amino acids. CDR1 and CDR2 from the germline V gene are LNHDA and SQIVND (reference sequence). Here the CDR3 reads CASSSLMTGGYYGYTF. In DNA form, the CDR3 reads TGTGCCAGTAGTTCCCTCATGACAGGGGGGTACTATGGCTACACCTTC.

The table lists this clone with a few counts. The chain combines TRBV24-1 with TRBJ1-3; 7 nucleotides match TRBD1. CDR1 KGHDR and CDR2 SFDVKD come from the germline V gene. This CDR3 region has 16 residues. After removal of 2 bases from V and 0 bases from J, the junction contained 3 bases not matched to a gene. DNA of the CDR3: TGTGCCACCAGTGATTGGGACAGTAGCTCTGGAAACACCATATATTTT. This translates into CATSDWDSSSGNTIYF.

The chain recombines TRBV3-1 (or the pseudogene TRBV3-2) with TRBJ2-5, with TRBD2 matching over 9 bases. This CDR3 contains 16 residues. The germline V gene has CDR1 LGHDT and CDR2 YNNKEL (reference sequence). The V segment lost 4 bases and the J segment 0 bases; nucleotides outside the gene matches: 6. The CDR3 nucleotides read TGTGCCAGCAGCCTTATCGCGGGGGGGTACCAAGAGACCCAGTACTTC. The encoded protein is CASSLIAGGYQETQYF.

The genes are TRBV21-1 and TRBJ2-5; the D call in the table, TRBD1, was not verified against the DNA. TRBV21-1 is annotated as a pseudogene. The length of the CDR3 is 18 residues. The CDR3 DNA reads TGTGCCAGCAGCAAAAAGGAGACCCGGGACAGGAGACAAGAGACCCAGTACTTC. Its translation is CASSKKETRDRRQETQYF.

In its sample, this clone was seen once. The chain employs TRBV5-5 and TRBJ2-5; D is undetermined. This CDR3 is 16 amino acids long. CDR1 is SGHKS and CDR2 is YYEKEE in the germline V gene (reference sequence). The ends were cut back, 5 bases at V and 3 bases at J, with 20 bases in the middle. CDR3 region: CASSLHSEASEETQYF. CDR3 bases: TGTGCCAGCAGTTTACATTCCGAGGCCAGCGAAGAGACCCAGTACTTC.

The gene calls are TRBV27 and TRBJ1-2, with 10 bases aligning to TRBD1. The germline gives CDR1 MNHEY, CDR2 SMNVEV (reference sequence). V shed 5 bases, J shed 4 bases, and the junction held 10 bases outside the gene matches. This CDR3 spans 16 amino acids. CDR3 in amino acids: CASSPYTGTGAYGYTF. In nucleotides, the CDR3 is TGTGCCAGCAGTCCTTACACCGGGACAGGGGCCTATGGCTACACCTTC.

V is TRBV19 and J is TRBJ2-4, with 7 bases that match TRBD1. CDR3 length: 15 amino acids. Germline CDR1 LNHDA, CDR2 SQIVND (reference sequence). Trimming took 2 bases from V and 2 from J; bases not matched to a gene: 3. The CDR3 DNA is TGTGCCAGTAGTATATACAGGGGTCCCAAAAACATTCAGTACTTC. This sequence encodes CASSIYRGPKNIQYF.

This clone showed up just once. V gene TRBV3-1 (or the pseudogene TRBV3-2) combines with J gene TRBJ1-4; TRBD1 is a possible D gene (5 bases). V lost 4 bases and J 7 bases, leaving 13 bases between the germline ends. From germline, CDR1 is LGHDT and CDR2 YNNKEL (reference sequence). This CDR3 has 14 amino acids. The CDR3 coding sequence is TGTGCCAGCAGCCGCGGGGGGGGTGGTGAAAAACTGTTTTTT. Protein sequence: CASSRGGGGEKLFF.

V usage is TRBV28 and J usage is TRBJ1-5; maybe TRBD1 (5 bases). The CDR3 spans 16 residues. V was trimmed by 3 bases and J by 0 bases, leaving 12 bases between them. Germline CDR1 reads MDHEN; CDR2 reads SYDVKM. The CDR3: CASSFIEGNSNQPQHF. The CDR3 bases are TGTGCCAGCAGTTTCATCGAGGGGAATAGCAATCAGCCCCAGCATTTT.

The chain carries TRBV27 and TRBJ1-6, with no clear D. The V and J ends lost 1 base and 8 bases respectively, with 18 bases between them. Germline V gives CDR1 MNHEY, CDR2 SMNVEV (reference sequence). The CDR3 loop spans 17 amino acids. The CDR3 coding sequence is TGTGCCAGCAGTTTATTAACCCCCGACGAGTTAGATTCACCCCTCCACTTT. It codes for CASSLLTPDELDSPLHF.

The CDR3 protein is CATSDPARQGEGQETQYF. CDR3 in DNA: TGTGCCACCAGTGATCCGGCCCGACAGGGAGAGGGTCAAGAGACCCAGTACTTC. The chain has TRBV24-1 and TRBJ2-5, with 7 positions matching TRBD1. Germline-derived CDR1 and CDR2 are KGHDR and SFDVKD. Trimming removed 3 bases from V and 2 bases from J; junction bases left unmatched: 14. This CDR3 comprises 18 residues.